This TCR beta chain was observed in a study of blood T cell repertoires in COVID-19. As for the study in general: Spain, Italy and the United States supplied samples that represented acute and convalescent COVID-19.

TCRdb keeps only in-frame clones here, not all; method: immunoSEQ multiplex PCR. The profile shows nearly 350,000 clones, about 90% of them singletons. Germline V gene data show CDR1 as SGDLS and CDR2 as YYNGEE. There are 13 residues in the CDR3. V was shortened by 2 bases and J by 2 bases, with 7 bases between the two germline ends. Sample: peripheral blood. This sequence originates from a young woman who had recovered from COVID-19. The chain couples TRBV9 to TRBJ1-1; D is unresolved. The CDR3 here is CASSVQENTEAFF. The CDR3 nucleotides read TGTGCCAGCAGCGTTCAGGAAAACACTGAAGCTTTCTTT.